This TCR beta chain derives from a study of shared T cell receptors in the human thymus. Assay: immunoSEQ multiplex PCR; the TCRdb copy retains only in-frame clones and omits some. In the table there are about 710,000 clones, more than 70% of which are singletons. The V gene's germline CDR1 is SGHNT and CDR2 YYREEE (reference sequence). The CDR3 covers 13 residues. The J segment lost 6 bases and the V segment lost 4 bases, leaving 4 bases of the junction unmatched. These data were also reused for a study on human thymus T cells. That report adds: During corrective heart surgery, resections were taken, and the thymus tissue came from them. Usage of V and J genes appeared biased in thymic and blood repertoires. The related literature has documented a marked overlap of thymic repertoires among unrelated individuals.

The clonotype comes from a boy in the first two years of life with a congenital heart defect. This chain joins TRBV5-4 and TRBJ2-7; the match to TRBD1 covers 10 bases. Sequencing was carried out using thymocytes. In DNA, the CDR3 is TGTGCCAGCAGCCCGGACAGGGGGTGCGAGCAGTACTTC. Its translation is CASSPDRGCEQYF.